The TCR beta chain described here comes from a study of control samples from healthy donors and cancer patients. CDR3 size: 13 residues. V was clipped by 3 bases and J by 5 bases, with 11 bases between them. The method was immunoSEQ multiplex PCR; TCRdb's version includes in-frame clones alone and lacks a portion of them. Of roughly 120,000 clones listed, roughly 93% are singletons. The TCR originated in a man younger than 45 in good health. The material sequenced was blood. This sequence joins TRBV12-3 or TRBV12-4 and TRBJ2-7, with a tentative D call TRBD2 (5 bases). The CDR3 protein is CASSLRELDEQYV. Here the CDR3 DNA reads TGTGCCAGCAGTTTGAGGGAGTTGGACGAGCAGTACGTC.